These T cell receptor beta chains were read from a single sample in a study of memory CD4+ T cells and cytomegalovirus serostatus. Produced via immunoSEQ multiplex PCR; TCRdb's table is partial and in-frame only. Of about 60,000 clones listed, roughly four fifths were seen once; the top ten hold 0.88%. The specimen sequenced was memory CD4+ T cells from blood. The source is an adult in good health and CMV-seronegative. Each CDR3 is given without its conserved first and last residue. D genes are given only for firm matches. Clone sizes are given selectively: once, few, many, or a class where the clone is expanded.

>TRBD1|TRBV7-8|TRBJ1-4|NA
ASSQWTGVNEKLF
>NA|TRBV20-1|TRBJ2-5|NA
SATGETQY
>NA|TRBV29-1|TRBJ1-3|NA
SAPGFPGNTIY
>NA|TRBV9|TRBJ2-3|NA
ASSAHRVTDTQY
>TRBD1|TRBV10-3|TRBJ2-7|NA
AITISQGADEQY
>NA|TRBV11-2|TRBJ1-2|NA
ASSLGTENGYT
>NA|TRBV27|TRBJ1-1|NA
ASSAIRRNTEAF
>NA|TRBV4-3|TRBJ1-4|NA
ASSQDLAVTTNEKLF
>NA|TRBV6-5|TRBJ1-5|NA
ASSYDFNQPQH
>NA|TRBV30|TRBJ1-1|NA
AWSEGHPNTEAF
>TRBD2|TRBV7-9|TRBJ2-1|NA
ASSLASLAGTNEQF
>TRBD1|TRBV11-2|TRBJ2-7|NA
ASSTRDDGTGRYEQY
>NA|TRBV11-1|TRBJ2-7|few
ASSLLGYEQY
>NA|TRBV4-3|TRBJ1-5|once
ASSPRRNQPQH
>NA|TRBV19|TRBJ1-5|NA
ATNQRGPEQPQH
>NA|TRBV5-4|TRBJ2-2|NA
ASSLTGRNTRELF
>NA|TRBV4-3|TRBJ1-2|NA
ASSQDHQGNGYT
>NA|TRBV4-2|TRBJ1-2|NA
ASSQGRDFYGYT
>NA|TRBV2|TRBJ1-2|NA
ASRGDTYGYT
>NA|TRBV2|TRBJ1-2|NA
ASSEWLGYT
>NA|TRBV18|TRBJ2-7|NA
ASSSPGVYEQY
>NA|TRBV18|TRBJ1-1|NA
ASTRSRDTEAF
>NA|TRBV6-5|TRBJ2-7|NA
ASRGRFYEQY
>TRBD2|TRBV19|TRBJ2-5|few
ASATLGGTQETQY
>NA|TRBV19|TRBJ2-6|NA
ASSMARGGTWANVLT
>NA|TRBV18|TRBJ1-2|NA
ASSPTGGGYT
>TRBD1|TRBV5-4|TRBJ1-4|NA
ASSLQGAGEKLF
>NA|TRBV5-1|TRBJ2-5|NA
ASSLAGDAQY
>TRBD2|TRBV27|TRBJ2-3|NA
ASSFGSSGRSNTQY
>NA|TRBV9|TRBJ2-2|NA
ASSATVTGELF
>NA|TRBV7-9|TRBJ1-2|NA
ASSLVVGVNRGYT
>TRBD2|TRBV14|TRBJ2-1|NA
ASSSAGGVNEQF
>NA|TRBV5-4|TRBJ2-7|few
ASSSVGYEQY
>TRBD1|TRBV6-1|TRBJ1-1|NA
ASKVGQYTEAF
>NA|TRBV29-1|TRBJ2-1|NA
SVDSYSYNEQF
>TRBD2|TRBV4-1|TRBJ2-5|NA
ASSPRTSGGPQETQY
>TRBD1|TRBV27|TRBJ2-7|few
ASSKEDRGSYEQY
>TRBD1|TRBV6-1|TRBJ1-5|few
ASSEVRRGRNQPQH
>NA|TRBV10-3|TRBJ1-1|few
AISESGRLNTEAF
>TRBD2|TRBV11-2|TRBJ2-1|NA
ASSASGSSYNEQF
>NA|TRBV6-1|TRBJ2-4|NA
ASSEWAGNSLAKNIQY
>TRBD1|TRBV18|TRBJ2-7|NA
ASSATGEQY
>TRBD2|TRBV27|TRBJ2-1|NA
ASSFQGLAGVGEQF
>NA|TRBV7-8|TRBJ1-6|NA
ASSLGLTHNSPLH
>NA|TRBV6-1|TRBJ2-1|NA
ASSVTSWNEQF
>NA|TRBV19|TRBJ2-4|NA
ASSIRAFGAAKNIQY
>NA|TRBV7-9|TRBJ1-1|NA
ASSAGTNINTEAF
>NA|TRBV7-3|TRBJ2-2|NA
ASSLNSQGTGELF
>NA|TRBV10-3|TRBJ2-5|NA
AISGGRSGGETQY
>TRBD2|TRBV7-2|TRBJ2-3|NA
ASRRTSGSDTQY
>NA|TRBV5-1|TRBJ1-1|NA
ASSYTGNTEAF
>TRBD2|TRBV7-8|TRBJ2-1|NA
ASSSGLATYNEQF
>NA|TRBV5-1|TRBJ2-2|NA
ASGGLTNTGELF
>NA|TRBV5-1|TRBJ1-3|NA
ATKDSGNTIY
>NA|TRBV4-1|TRBJ2-2|NA
ASSQGGVVAGELF